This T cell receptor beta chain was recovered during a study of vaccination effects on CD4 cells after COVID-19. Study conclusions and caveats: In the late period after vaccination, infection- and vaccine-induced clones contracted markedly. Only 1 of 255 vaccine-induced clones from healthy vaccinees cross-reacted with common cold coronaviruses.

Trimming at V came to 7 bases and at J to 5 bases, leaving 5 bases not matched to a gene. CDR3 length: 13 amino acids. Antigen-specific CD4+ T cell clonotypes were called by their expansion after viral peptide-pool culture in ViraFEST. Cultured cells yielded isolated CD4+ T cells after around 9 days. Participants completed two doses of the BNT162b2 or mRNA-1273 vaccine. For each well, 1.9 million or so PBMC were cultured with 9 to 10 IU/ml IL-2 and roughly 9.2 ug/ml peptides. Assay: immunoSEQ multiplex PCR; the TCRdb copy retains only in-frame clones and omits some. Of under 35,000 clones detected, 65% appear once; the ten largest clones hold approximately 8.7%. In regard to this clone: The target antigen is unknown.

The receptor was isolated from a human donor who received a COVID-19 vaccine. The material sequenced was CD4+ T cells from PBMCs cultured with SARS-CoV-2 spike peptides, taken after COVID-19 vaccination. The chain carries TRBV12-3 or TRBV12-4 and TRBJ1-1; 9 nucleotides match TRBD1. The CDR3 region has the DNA TGTGCCAGCACCATGACAGGGGGAACTGAAGCTTTCTTT. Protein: CASTMTGGTEAFF.